The 5 T cell receptor beta chains reported below all come from one sample, sequenced in a study of blood T cell repertoires in COVID-19. The assay was immunoSEQ multiplex PCR, and TCRdb's table has in-frame clones only and misses some. The sample shows about 290,000 clones, roughly 90% of them seen only once. Sequenced material: peripheral blood. The origin of the receptors is a woman aged 25 to 45 with active or convalescent COVID-19.

The V and J genes are TRBV2 and TRBJ1-5; D is unresolved. V lost 4 bases, J lost 5 bases, and 9 bases lay in between. Per the germline V gene, CDR1 is SNHLY and CDR2 is FYNNEI. The CDR3 loop spans 13 amino acids. CDR3 amino acids: CASSVEADQPQHF. CDR3 sequence (DNA): TGTGCCAGCAGTGTGGAGGCCGATCAGCCCCAGCATTTT.

The rearrangement links TRBV3-1 (or the pseudogene TRBV3-2) to TRBJ1-3, with D tentatively TRBD1 (5 bases). Germline CDR1 LGHDT, CDR2 YNNKEL (reference sequence). This CDR3 is built from 17 residues. The V end was cut by 1 base, the J end by 0 bases, with 13 bases between. The chain's CDR3 is CASSQAVGHYSGNTIYF. The DNA of the CDR3 is TGTGCCAGCAGCCAAGCCGTTGGACACTACTCTGGAAACACCATATATTTT.

This chain links TRBV6-5 with TRBJ1-2, with 7 bases identical to TRBD1. This CDR3 has 14 residues. CDR1 and CDR2 (germline): MNHEY, SVGAGI. V lost 7 bases to trimming and J lost 2 bases; unmatched junction nucleotides: 7. The CDR3 sequence: CASIPGGSNYGYTF. CDR3 DNA: TGTGCCAGCATCCCAGGGGGGTCAAACTATGGCTACACCTTC.

The J gene is TRBJ1-1, the V gene TRBV28; D is perhaps TRBD1 (6 bases). V lost 11 bases and J lost 6, with 28 bases in between. This CDR3 has 16 amino acids. The germline V gene encodes CDR1 MDHEN and CDR2 SYDVKM. CDR3 bases: TGTGCCGTTAGACAGGATATCGGTGTGGGACACTCTGAAGCTTTCTTT. It encodes CAVRQDIGVGHSEAFF.

The chain couples TRBV9 to TRBJ2-3; 11 nucleotides line up with TRBD2. After removal of 3 bases from V and 3 bases from J, the junction contained 6 bases not matched to a gene. This CDR3 has 16 residues. Germline V CDR1 and CDR2: SGDLS, YYNGEE. CDR3 sequence reads: CASSESSGGRTDTQYF. As DNA, the CDR3 is TGTGCCAGCAGCGAATCTAGCGGGGGGCGGACAGATACGCAGTATTTT.